Below, 26 T cell receptor beta chains from the same sample are listed, as sequenced in a study of blood T cell repertoires in COVID-19. Method: immunoSEQ multiplex PCR; TCRdb's copy keeps in-frame clones and lacks some. The sample holds under 300,000 clones, more than 70% seen once. The sample comprised PBMCs or T cells enriched from blood (not recorded which). The receptors here all came from a woman between 55 and 75 years old in a cohort exposed to, infected with or recovered from COVID-19 (not recorded which).

V and J are TRBV20-1 and TRBJ1-6, with a tentative D call TRBD1 (5 bases). This CDR3 has 17 amino acids. V was cut by 4 bases and J by 0 bases, with 16 bases left in between. Germline CDR1 is DFQATT and CDR2 is SNEGSKA (reference sequence). CDR3 bases: TGCAGTGCTATTGAAGGACACCGGAGCTCCTATAATTCACCCCTCCACTTT. Translation: CSAIEGHRSSYNSPLHF.

V and J are TRBV5-4 and TRBJ2-7; 7 bases map to TRBD2. V dropped 5 bases and J dropped 1; count of bases not matched to a gene: 3. CDR3 size: 13 residues. Germline CDR1 reads SGHNT; CDR2 reads YYREEE (reference sequence). CDR3 in DNA: TGTGCCAGCAGGTCGGGGGGTTCCTACGAGCAGTACTTC. Translating it yields CASRSGGSYEQYF.

This chain connects TRBV3-1 (or the pseudogene TRBV3-2) to TRBJ1-2, with D possibly being TRBD1 (6 bases). The CDR3 length is 12 residues. V was cut by 0 bases and J by 9 bases, with 8 bases left in between. The V gene's germline CDR1 is LGHDT and CDR2 YNNKEL (reference sequence). CDR3 region: CASSQEGASYTF. CDR3 DNA sequence: TGTGCCAGCAGCCAAGAGGGGGCTAGCTACACCTTC.

The gene calls are TRBV9 and TRBJ2-1; TRBD2 might be the D (5 bases). V lost 4 bases and J 7 bases, leaving 12 bases between the germline ends. This CDR3 has 13 amino acids. CDR1 and CDR2 from the germline V gene are SGDLS and YYNGEE. The CDR3: CASSPPRRNEQFF. The CDR3 DNA follows: TGTGCCAGCAGCCCTCCAAGGAGGAATGAGCAGTTCTTC.

This rearrangement joins TRBV7-6 to TRBJ1-1; the D gene is possibly TRBD1 (5 bases). The CDR3 length is 14 residues. Germline V gives CDR1 SGHVS, CDR2 FNYEAQ. V was trimmed by 0 bases and J by 4 bases, leaving 9 bases between them. The CDR3 coding sequence is TGTGCCAGCAGCTTAGCGGCCGGGGGCACTGAAGCTTTCTTT. Amino acids: CASSLAAGGTEAFF.

This CDR3 is CASSYSGQVNQPQHF. The DNA of the CDR3 is TGTGCCAGCAGTTACTCTGGGCAGGTAAATCAGCCCCAGCATTTT. The V call is TRBV6-5, the J call TRBJ1-5; D is ambiguous. Germline assignment: CDR1 MNHEY and CDR2 SVGAGI. The CDR3 is made up of 15 amino acids. V gave up 0 bases and J gave up 4 bases, with 10 bases separating them.

The chain links TRBV7-2 to TRBJ2-1, with TRBD2 matching 8 bases. CDR1 and CDR2 (germline): SGHTA, FQGNSA. CDR3 length equals 15 residues. J gave up 0 bases and V 7 bases, and 5 bases lay outside the gene matches. DNA of the CDR3: TGTGCCAGCAAGAGCGGGAGAAGCTCCTACAATGAGCAGTTCTTC. Encoded protein: CASKSGRSSYNEQFF. Combining the CDR3 with reference TRBV7-2 and TRBJ2-1 gives the whole variable domain GAGVSQSPSNKVTEKGKDVELRCDPISGHTALYWYRQSLGQGLEFLIYFQGNSAPDKSGLPSDRFSAERTGGSVSTLTIQRTQQEDSAVYLCASKSGRSSYNEQFFGPGTRLTVL.

V and J are TRBV7-3 and TRBJ1-1; D might be TRBD1 (6 bases). The length of the CDR3 is 15 residues. Germline lookup yields CDR1 SGHTA and CDR2 FQGTGA. The V and J ends lost 5 bases and 6 bases respectively, with 19 bases between them. DNA of the CDR3: TGTGCCAGCAGCCCCCTCCCGAGGGGGAATGCTGAAGCTTTCTTT. Protein sequence: CASSPLPRGNAEAFF.

The chain uses TRBV28 and TRBJ2-7, with 12 bases aligning to TRBD2. CDR3 length: 14 amino acids. The germline V gene has CDR1 MDHEN and CDR2 SYDVKM. With V trimmed by 8 bases and J by 6 bases, 8 bases remained unmatched. CDR3 loop: CASRLLAGGSEQYF. The CDR3 DNA is TGTGCCAGCCGCCTACTAGCGGGAGGATCCGAGCAGTACTTC.

This chain joins TRBV2 and TRBJ2-1, with 7 bases fitting TRBD2. V shed 7 bases and J 4 bases; nucleotides not matched to a gene: 10. Germline V gene sequence: CDR1 SNHLY, CDR2 FYNNEI. The CDR3 runs 15 residues. The CDR3 spells CASTPGASGYNEQFF. DNA of the CDR3: TGTGCCAGCACCCCGGGAGCTAGCGGATACAATGAGCAGTTCTTC.

The chain joins TRBV5-4 to TRBJ2-5; D is perhaps TRBD1 (5 bases). The CDR3 is 14 amino acids. V was clipped by 2 bases and J by 4 bases, with 12 bases between them. Germline lookup yields CDR1 SGHNT and CDR2 YYREEE (reference sequence). For the CDR3, the DNA is TGTGCCAGCAGCTTTAACCGACAGCGAGAGACCCAGTACTTC. The encoded protein is CASSFNRQRETQYF.

The chain uses TRBV7-6 and TRBJ2-1; TRBD2 is a possible D gene (6 bases). Trimming stripped 7 bases from V and 4 bases from J, with 20 bases between. The CDR3 consists of 16 residues. CDR1 is SGHVS and CDR2 is FNYEAQ in the germline V gene. The CDR3 nucleotides are TGTGCCAGCACCACCTATCGCGGGGCAAAGTACAATGAGCAGTTCTTC. It codes for CASTTYRGAKYNEQFF.

This chain joins TRBV28 and TRBJ1-2; TRBD1 is a possible D gene (5 bases). Trimming removed 5 bases at V and 6 bases at J, with 25 bases between. CDR3 size: 17 residues. The germline CDR1 and CDR2 sequences are MDHEN and SYDVKM. The DNA of the CDR3 is TGTGCCAGCAGTCCCCGATGGGGCCTCGGGTTGCGGAATGGCTACACCTTC. It codes for CASSPRWGLGLRNGYTF.

The chain links TRBV7-9 to TRBJ1-2; 8 nucleotides agree with TRBD1. The CDR3 extends over 14 amino acids. Unmatched junction bases numbered 6, after V lost 5 bases and J lost 4 bases. From germline, CDR1 is SEHNR and CDR2 FQNEAQ (reference sequence). CDR3 region: CASSVSGQAYGYTF. The CDR3 region has the DNA TGTGCCAGCAGCGTATCGGGACAGGCCTATGGCTACACCTTC.

The chain carries TRBV27 and TRBJ1-2; D is possibly TRBD1 (6 bases). The CDR3 spans 14 residues. V lost 5 bases and J 8 bases, leaving 18 bases between the germline ends. Germline V CDR1 and CDR2: MNHEY, SMNVEV (reference sequence). CDR3 bases: TGTGCCAGCAGTCCCCAACAGGGTCGGGAAGGCTACACCTTC. Encoded protein: CASSPQQGREGYTF.

The rearrangement links TRBV6-2 or TRBV6-3 to TRBJ2-5; D gene ambiguous. The germline CDR1 and CDR2 sequences are MNHEY and SVGEGT. This CDR3 has 12 amino acids. Trimming removed 2 bases at V and 1 base at J, with 2 bases between. The CDR3, as DNA: TGTGCCAGCAGTTACCGCCAAGAGACCCAGTACTTC. This translates into CASSYRQETQYF.

The genes are TRBV11-2 and TRBJ2-1, with 9 positions matching TRBD1. V lost 3 bases to trimming and J lost 8 bases; unmatched junction nucleotides: 8. In germline, CDR1 is SGHAT, CDR2 FQNNGV. The CDR3 consists of 15 residues. The CDR3 sequence: CASSFTGTGHDEQFF. Here the CDR3 DNA reads TGTGCCAGCAGCTTTACCGGGACAGGGCATGATGAGCAGTTCTTC.

The rearrangement joins TRBV20-1 to TRBJ2-5; maybe TRBD2 (5 bases). The CDR3 is 11 amino acids. CDR1 is DFQATT and CDR2 is SNEGSKA in the germline V gene (reference sequence). V was trimmed by 8 bases and J by 2 bases, leaving 9 bases between them. The CDR3 sequence: CSLAWQETQYF. CDR3 sequence (DNA): TGCAGTTTAGCGTGGCAAGAGACCCAGTACTTC.

This clone was found a few times. The chain couples TRBV27 to TRBJ1-5; weak D call: TRBD1 (5 bases). This CDR3 contains 14 residues. Per germline, CDR1 MNHEY and CDR2 SMNVEV (reference sequence). Trimming pared 2 bases from V and 4 bases from J, leaving 9 bases between. The CDR3 nucleotides are TGTGCCAGCAGTTTAAGGGGTTGGAATCAGCCCCAGCATTTT. This sequence encodes CASSLRGWNQPQHF.

This clone has a single count. The chain carries TRBV24-1 and TRBJ2-1; the match to TRBD2 covers 9 bases. The germline V gene encodes CDR1 KGHDR and CDR2 SFDVKD. With 5 bases clipped from V and 5 bases from J, the junction kept 3 bases outside the gene matches. The CDR3 runs to 14 residues. This CDR3 reads CATSGASGNNEQFF. Here the CDR3 DNA reads TGTGCCACCAGTGGTGCTAGCGGGAACAATGAGCAGTTCTTC.

This chain uses TRBV5-6 with TRBJ1-2, with 9 bases fitting TRBD1. Germline V gene sequence: CDR1 SGHDT, CDR2 YYEEEE. This CDR3 comprises 16 residues. Losses at the gene ends were 5 bases for V and 2 bases for J; bases not matched to a gene: 10. CDR3 DNA sequence: TGTGCCAGCAGGGGACAGGGAAGAGGGGCAAACTATGGCTACACCTTC. Protein sequence: CASRGQGRGANYGYTF.

The V and J genes are TRBV6-5 and TRBJ2-1; 8 nucleotides line up with TRBD2. The CDR3 has 15 amino acids. Germline trimming cut 8 bases from V and 4 bases from J; bases unmatched to any gene: 10. The germline CDR1 and CDR2 sequences are MNHEY and SVGAGI. Here the CDR3 DNA reads TGTGCCAGCCTGCGCCAGACTAGCGAATACAATGAGCAGTTCTTC. It yields the protein CASLRQTSEYNEQFF.

The V gene is TRBV11-2, the J gene TRBJ2-1, with D unclear. The CDR3 is 17 residues long. Germline-derived CDR1 and CDR2 are SGHAT and FQNNGV. V shed 1 base and J shed 5 bases, with 18 bases lying between them. For the CDR3, the DNA is TGTGCCAGCAGCTTAGGGGCTTTTGAGACCCTTAACAATGAGCAGTTCTTC. As protein: CASSLGAFETLNNEQFF.

The J gene is TRBJ1-1, the V gene TRBV28; D is possibly TRBD1 (5 bases). The length of the CDR3 is 11 residues. Germline V gives CDR1 MDHEN, CDR2 SYDVKM. The germline V and J ends were trimmed by 7 bases and 8 bases, with 11 bases remaining between them. This chain's CDR3 is CASTSGLEAFF. Here the CDR3 DNA reads TGTGCCAGCACATCGGGACTAGAAGCTTTCTTT. The full variable domain, in which reference TRBV28 and TRBJ1-1 provide the parts outside the CDR3, is DVKVTQSSRYLVKRTGEKVFLECVQDMDHENMFWYRQDPGLGLRLIYFSYDVKMKEKGDIPEGYSVSREKKERFSLILESASTNQTSMYLCASTSGLEAFFGQGTRLTVV.

The V and J genes are TRBV30 and TRBJ1-1; 8 nucleotides agree with TRBD1. J was trimmed by 3 bases and V by 8 bases; bases with no gene match: 8. This CDR3 has 13 amino acids. Germline V lookup: CDR1 GTSNPN, CDR2 SVGIG (reference sequence). The CDR3 DNA sequence: TGTGCCGAGAATCACAGGGGGGACACTGAAGCTTTCTTT. It is translated as CAENHRGDTEAFF.

The rearrangement links TRBV9 to TRBJ1-2; perhaps TRBD1 as D (6 bases). The CDR3 length is 11 residues. In germline, CDR1 is SGDLS, CDR2 YYNGEE. Trimming shortened V by 3 bases and J by 9 bases, and 9 bases separated the two germline ends. The CDR3 nucleotides are TGTGCCAGCAGCGACAGGGTCCGCTACACCTTC. Protein product: CASSDRVRYTF.